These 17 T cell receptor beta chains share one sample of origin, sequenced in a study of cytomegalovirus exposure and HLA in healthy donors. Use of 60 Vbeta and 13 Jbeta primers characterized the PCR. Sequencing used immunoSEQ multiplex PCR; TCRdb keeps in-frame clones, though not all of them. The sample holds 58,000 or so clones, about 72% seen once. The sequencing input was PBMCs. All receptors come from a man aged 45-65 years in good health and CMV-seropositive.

CDR3 DNA sequence: TGTGCCAGTACTACGACAGGGCACTCCTACAATGAGCAGTTCTTC. Amino acid sequence: CASTTTGHSYNEQFF. The chain links TRBV19 to TRBJ2-1, with 7 bases matching TRBD1. The J segment lost 0 bases and the V segment lost 7 bases, leaving 6 bases of the junction unmatched. The CDR3 loop spans 15 amino acids. In germline, CDR1 is LNHDA, CDR2 SQIVND (reference sequence).

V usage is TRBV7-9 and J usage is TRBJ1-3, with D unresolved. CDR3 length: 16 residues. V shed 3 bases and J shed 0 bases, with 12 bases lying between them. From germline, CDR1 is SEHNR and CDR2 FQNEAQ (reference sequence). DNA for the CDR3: TGTGCCAGCAGCTTTCACAGTTCGAGCTCTGGAAACACCATATATTTT. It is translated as CASSFHSSSSGNTIYF.

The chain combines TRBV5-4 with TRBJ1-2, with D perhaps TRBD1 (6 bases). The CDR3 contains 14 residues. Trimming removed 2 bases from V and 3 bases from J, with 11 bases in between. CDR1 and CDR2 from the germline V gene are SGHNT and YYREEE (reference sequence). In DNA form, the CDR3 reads TGTGCCAGCAGCTTCGGGGGGCCGGACTATGGCTACACCTTC. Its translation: CASSFGGPDYGYTF.

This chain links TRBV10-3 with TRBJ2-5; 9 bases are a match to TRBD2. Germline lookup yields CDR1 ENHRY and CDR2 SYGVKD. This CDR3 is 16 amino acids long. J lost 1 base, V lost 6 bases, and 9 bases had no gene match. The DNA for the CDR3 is TGTGCCATCAGGGCGGTGGGTAGCGGGAGCCAAGAGACCCAGTACTTC. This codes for CAIRAVGSGSQETQYF.

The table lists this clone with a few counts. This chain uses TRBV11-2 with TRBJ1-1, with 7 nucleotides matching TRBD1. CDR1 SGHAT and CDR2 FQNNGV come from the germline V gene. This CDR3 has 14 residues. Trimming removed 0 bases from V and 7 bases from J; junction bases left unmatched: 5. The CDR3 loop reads CASSLDRTGVEAFF. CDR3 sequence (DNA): TGTGCCAGCAGCTTAGACCGGACAGGCGTTGAAGCTTTCTTT.

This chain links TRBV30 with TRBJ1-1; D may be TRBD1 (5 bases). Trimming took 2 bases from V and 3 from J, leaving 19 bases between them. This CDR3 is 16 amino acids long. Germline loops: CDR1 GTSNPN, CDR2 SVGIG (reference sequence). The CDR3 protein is CAWSRLLRGLHTEAFF. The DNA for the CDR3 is TGTGCCTGGAGTCGCCTCCTAAGGGGTTTACACACTGAAGCTTTCTTT.

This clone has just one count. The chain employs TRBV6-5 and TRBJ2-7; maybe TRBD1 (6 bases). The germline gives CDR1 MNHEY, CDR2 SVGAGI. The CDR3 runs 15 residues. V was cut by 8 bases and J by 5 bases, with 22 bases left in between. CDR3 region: CASRDRDKGPNEQYF. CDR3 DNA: TGTGCCAGCCGCGACCGGGACAAGGGTCCCAACGAGCAGTACTTC.

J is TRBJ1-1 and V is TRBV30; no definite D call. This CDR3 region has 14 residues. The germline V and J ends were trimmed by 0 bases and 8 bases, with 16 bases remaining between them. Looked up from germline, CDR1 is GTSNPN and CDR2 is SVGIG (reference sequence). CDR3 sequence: CAWSVKRRVGEAFF. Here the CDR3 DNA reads TGTGCCTGGAGTGTAAAGAGGAGGGTGGGGGAAGCTTTCTTT.

CDR3 DNA sequence: TGTGCCAGCAGTGAGACCCCCAGGCCCACCGGGGAGCTGTTTTTT. Its protein is CASSETPRPTGELFF. This chain uses TRBV6-4 with TRBJ2-2; no reliable D call. CDR3 length: 15 amino acids. The germline gives CDR1 MRHNA, CDR2 SNTAGT. V lost 3 bases to trimming and J lost 4 bases, with 12 bases between them.

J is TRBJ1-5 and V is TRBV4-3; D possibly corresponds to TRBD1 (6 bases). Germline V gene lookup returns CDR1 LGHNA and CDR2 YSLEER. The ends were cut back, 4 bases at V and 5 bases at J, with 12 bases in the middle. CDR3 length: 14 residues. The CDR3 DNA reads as TGCGCCAGCAGCCCGGGACAAGGGGATCAGCCCCAGCATTTT. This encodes CASSPGQGDQPQHF.

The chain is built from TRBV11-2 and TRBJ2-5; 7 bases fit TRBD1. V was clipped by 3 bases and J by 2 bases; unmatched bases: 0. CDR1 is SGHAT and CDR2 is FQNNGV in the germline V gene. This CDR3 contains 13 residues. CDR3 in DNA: TGTGCCAGCAGCTTGGGACAGCAAGAGACCCAGTACTTC. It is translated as CASSLGQQETQYF.

As DNA, the CDR3 is TGTGCTAGTGGTCTCCTGCTAGCGGGGGGGCCGTATACGCAGTATTTT. Translating it yields CASGLLLAGGPYTQYF. The rearrangement joins TRBV12-5 to TRBJ2-3; 12 positions agree with TRBD2. The CDR3 length is 16 residues. The V gene end was trimmed by 5 bases and the J gene end by 7 bases; junction bases not matched to a gene: 10. The V gene's germline CDR1 is LGHNT and CDR2 FRNRAP.

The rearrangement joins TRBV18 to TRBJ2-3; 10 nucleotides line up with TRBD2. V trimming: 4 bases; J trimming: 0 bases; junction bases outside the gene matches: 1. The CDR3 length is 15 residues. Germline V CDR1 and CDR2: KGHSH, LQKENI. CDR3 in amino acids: CASSRTSGSTDTQYF. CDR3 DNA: TGTGCCAGCTCACGGACTAGCGGCAGCACAGATACGCAGTATTTT.

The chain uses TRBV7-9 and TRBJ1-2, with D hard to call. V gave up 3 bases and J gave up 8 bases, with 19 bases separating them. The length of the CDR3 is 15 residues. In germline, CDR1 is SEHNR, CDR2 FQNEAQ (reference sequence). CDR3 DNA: TGTGCCAGCAGCTTTCCCCTCCTAGAAACCCCAGGCTACACCTTC. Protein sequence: CASSFPLLETPGYTF. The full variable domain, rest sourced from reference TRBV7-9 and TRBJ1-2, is DTGVSQNPRHKITKRGQNVTFRCDPISEHNRLYWYRQTLGQGPEFLTYFQNEAQLEKSRLLSDRFSAERPKGSFSTLEIQRTEQGDSAMYLCASSFPLLETPGYTFGSGTRLTVV.

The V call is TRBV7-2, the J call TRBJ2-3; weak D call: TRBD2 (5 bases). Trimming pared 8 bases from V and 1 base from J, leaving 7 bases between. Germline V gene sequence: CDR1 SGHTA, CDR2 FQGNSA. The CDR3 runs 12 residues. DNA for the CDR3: TGTGCCAGCCGGCGGGGCACAGATACGCAGTATTTT. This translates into CASRRGTDTQYF.

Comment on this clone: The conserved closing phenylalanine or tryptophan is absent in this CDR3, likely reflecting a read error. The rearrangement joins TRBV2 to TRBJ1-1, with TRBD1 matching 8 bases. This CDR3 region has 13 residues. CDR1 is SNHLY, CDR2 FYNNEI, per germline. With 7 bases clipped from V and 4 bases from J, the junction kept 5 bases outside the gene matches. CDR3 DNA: TGTGCCAGCACAGGACAGGGAGGCACTGAAGCTTTCGTT. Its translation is CASTGQGGTEAFV.

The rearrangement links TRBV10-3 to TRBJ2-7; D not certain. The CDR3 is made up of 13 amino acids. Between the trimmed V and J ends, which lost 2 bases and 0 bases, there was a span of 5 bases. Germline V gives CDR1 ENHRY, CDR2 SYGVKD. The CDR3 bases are TGTGCCATCAGTGAGGGCCCCTCCTACGAGCAGTACTTC. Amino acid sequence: CAISEGPSYEQYF.